One and the same sample provided the 21 T cell receptor beta chains below, sequenced in a study of T cell responses to AZD1222 COVID-19 vaccine. Generated by immunoSEQ multiplex PCR, the TCRdb table keeps only in-frame clones and is missing some. The table lists 200,000 or so clones, approximately 93% of them singletons. Sequences were derived from peripheral blood, sampled 28 days after the second AZD1222 dose. These receptors came from an adult who received the AZD1222 COVID-19 vaccine.

The chain employs TRBV6-5 and TRBJ1-1; no reliable D call. CDR1 and CDR2 from the germline V gene are MNHEY and SVGAGI. V lost 5 bases and J 1 base, leaving 5 bases between the germline ends. The CDR3 extends over 12 amino acids. The CDR3 loop reads CASSMGNTEAFF. The CDR3 DNA is TGTGCCAGCAGTATGGGGAACACTGAAGCTTTCTTT.

V gene TRBV3-1 (or the pseudogene TRBV3-2) combines with J gene TRBJ2-7, with unresolved D. The CDR3 length is 14 residues. From germline, CDR1 is LGHDT and CDR2 YNNKEL (reference sequence). Trimming removed 5 bases at V and 7 bases at J, with 18 bases between. The CDR3 bases are TGTGCCAGCAGCGAGAAAATGGTCGGCGGAGAGCAGTACTTC. The encoded protein is CASSEKMVGGEQYF.

The V call is TRBV7-6, the J call TRBJ2-2; D not resolved. The CDR3 runs to 15 residues. V lost 4 bases and J lost 6, with 15 bases in between. Germline CDR1 SGHVS, CDR2 FNYEAQ. CDR3 DNA sequence: TGTGCCAGCAGCTCATCACAGATTGACGCCGGGGAGCTGTTTTTT. Protein: CASSSSQIDAGELFF.

The J gene is TRBJ1-1, the V gene TRBV7-9; a possible D gene is TRBD1 (6 bases). Germline CDR1 SEHNR, CDR2 FQNEAQ (reference sequence). The V and J ends lost 5 bases and 2 bases respectively, with 12 bases between them. The CDR3 has 14 residues. The CDR3 sequence is CASSIQTGNTEAFF. The CDR3 DNA reads TGTGCCAGCAGCATCCAGACAGGCAACACTGAAGCTTTCTTT.

The table lists this clone with a few counts. The chain carries TRBV5-1 and TRBJ1-1, with D tentatively TRBD1 (6 bases). The germline CDR1 and CDR2 sequences are SGHRS and YFSETQ. Trimming left V 4 bases short and J 4 bases short, with 17 bases between. The CDR3 covers 15 residues. CDR3 nucleotide sequence: TGCGCCAGCAGCGAAAGCGGACAGTATATCACTGAAGCTTTCTTT. Its translation is CASSESGQYITEAFF.

V gene TRBV5-6 combines with J gene TRBJ1-5; D unresolved. V lost 1 base and J 4 bases, leaving 12 bases between the germline ends. CDR1 and CDR2 (germline): SGHDT, YYEEEE. The length of the CDR3 is 15 residues. CDR3 DNA sequence: TGTGCCAGCAGCTTGTATGGAGGAGGGAATCAGCCCCAGCATTTT. As protein: CASSLYGGGNQPQHF.

This clone was observed a single time. The V and J genes are TRBV6-1 and TRBJ1-1; D gene uncertain. CDR3 length: 13 amino acids. Per germline, CDR1 MNHNS and CDR2 SASEGT. Trimming took off 3 bases at V and 3 bases at J, with 8 bases between the two ends. CDR3 amino acids: CASSDVGYTEAFF. CDR3 bases: TGTGCCAGCAGTGACGTCGGTTACACTGAAGCTTTCTTT.

The V call is TRBV9, the J call TRBJ1-1; tentatively, D is TRBD1 (6 bases). The CDR3 length is 14 residues. The V and J ends lost 3 bases and 1 base respectively, with 10 bases between them. Looked up from germline, CDR1 is SGDLS and CDR2 is YYNGEE. The CDR3 here is CASSAQTGNTEAFF. The CDR3 DNA follows: TGTGCCAGCAGCGCACAGACAGGGAACACTGAAGCTTTCTTT.

The V call is TRBV19, the J call TRBJ1-1; TRBD1 might be the D (5 bases). V was clipped by 5 bases and J by 5 bases, with 12 bases between them. Looked up from germline, CDR1 is LNHDA and CDR2 is SQIVND (reference sequence). The CDR3 loop spans 13 amino acids. CDR3 amino acids: CASSLSRGTEAFF. CDR3 sequence (DNA): TGTGCCAGTAGTCTGTCTCGGGGGACTGAAGCTTTCTTT.

The chain has TRBV19 and TRBJ1-1; D is perhaps TRBD1 (5 bases). The V end lost 4 bases, the J end lost 4 bases, and 13 bases lay between the germline ends. The length of the CDR3 is 14 residues. Germline CDR1 is LNHDA and CDR2 is SQIVND (reference sequence). In DNA form, the CDR3 reads TGTGCCAGTAGTAACGCCGGACATACCACTGAAGCTTTCTTT. The encoded protein is CASSNAGHTTEAFF.

The V gene is TRBV7-2, the J gene TRBJ2-2, with 13 bases aligning to TRBD2. V shed 4 bases and J 10 bases; nucleotides not matched to a gene: 3. Germline V lookup: CDR1 SGHTA, CDR2 FQGNSA. The CDR3 is 14 residues long. CDR3: CASSSGLAGEELFF. For the CDR3, the DNA is TGTGCCAGCAGCTCCGGACTAGCGGGGGAGGAGCTGTTTTTT.

The J gene is TRBJ2-1, the V gene TRBV18; weak D call: TRBD2 (7 bases). Germline CDR1 reads KGHSH; CDR2 reads LQKENI. The CDR3 runs 14 residues. The germline V and J ends were trimmed by 3 bases and 7 bases, with 13 bases remaining between them. The CDR3 loop reads CASSPGGPGNEQFF. Written as DNA, the CDR3 is TGTGCCAGCTCACCGGGGGGGCCAGGGAATGAGCAGTTCTTC. The full variable domain, its missing parts supplied by reference TRBV18 and TRBJ2-1, is NAGVMQNPRHLVRRRGQEARLRCSPMKGHSHVYWYRQLPEEGLKFMVYLQKENIIDESGMPKERFSAEFPKEGPSILRIQQVVRGDSAAYFCASSPGGPGNEQFFGPGTRLTVL.

The chain carries TRBV5-4 and TRBJ2-1; TRBD2 aligns across 10 bases. J was trimmed by 7 bases and V by 2 bases; bases with no gene match: 6. The germline V gene encodes CDR1 SGHNT and CDR2 YYREEE (reference sequence). The CDR3 is 15 residues long. The CDR3 region has the DNA TGTGCCAGCAGCTTTGGTAGCGGGGGGTCTAATGAGCAGTTCTTC. It yields the protein CASSFGSGGSNEQFF.

V gene TRBV20-1 combines with J gene TRBJ2-5; 7 nucleotides line up with TRBD2. Germline V CDR1 and CDR2: DFQATT, SNEGSKA (reference sequence). The CDR3 length is 13 residues. V shed 3 bases and J 5 bases; nucleotides not matched to a gene: 6. The CDR3 here is CSASVDGGETQYF. The CDR3 region has the DNA TGCAGTGCTAGTGTCGACGGGGGGGAGACCCAGTACTTC.

The gene calls are TRBV19 and TRBJ2-2, with TRBD2 as a possible D gene (6 bases). Trimming cost V 3 bases and J 7 bases, with 15 bases left between them. Per the germline V gene, CDR1 is LNHDA and CDR2 is SQIVND (reference sequence). The CDR3 extends over 15 amino acids. The CDR3 coding sequence is TGTGCCAGTAGTATCGGGAGTCTGGGAGTCGGGGAGCTGTTTTTT. Encoded protein: CASSIGSLGVGELFF.

The chain couples TRBV3-1 (or the pseudogene TRBV3-2) to TRBJ2-7; 9 bases line up with TRBD2. Trimming cost V 4 bases and J 3 bases; bases outside gene matches: 16. CDR3 length: 18 residues. In germline, CDR1 is LGHDT, CDR2 YNNKEL (reference sequence). The CDR3 bases are TGTGCCAGCAGCCCGGGACTAGCCCTTCTAAATAGTCACTACGAGCAGTACTTC. This translates into CASSPGLALLNSHYEQYF.

The rearrangement joins TRBV3-1 (or the pseudogene TRBV3-2) to TRBJ1-4; TRBD1 matches 8 bases. CDR1 is LGHDT, CDR2 YNNKEL, per germline (reference sequence). The CDR3 contains 16 residues. With 1 base clipped from V and 7 bases from J, the junction kept 8 bases outside the gene matches. CDR3: CASSQVPDRASEKLFF. For the CDR3, the DNA is TGTGCCAGCAGCCAAGTCCCGGACAGGGCAAGTGAAAAACTGTTTTTT.

V is TRBV5-1 and J is TRBJ2-3; D is undetermined. Trimming stripped 4 bases from V and 0 bases from J, with 12 bases between. The length of the CDR3 is 15 residues. Germline CDR1 is SGHRS and CDR2 is YFSETQ. The CDR3 protein is CASSKQIGSTDTQYF. The CDR3 bases are TGCGCCAGCAGCAAGCAGATTGGTAGCACAGATACGCAGTATTTT.

V and J are TRBV30 and TRBJ1-5; tentative D call: TRBD1 (5 bases). CDR3 length: 12 amino acids. Germline lookup yields CDR1 GTSNPN and CDR2 SVGIG (reference sequence). V lost 3 bases and J lost 7, with 10 bases in between. The CDR3 sequence: CAWSGGGQPQHF. In nucleotides, the CDR3 is TGTGCCTGGAGCGGGGGGGGACAGCCCCAGCATTTT.

The rearrangement links TRBV6-5 to TRBJ2-7, with TRBD1 matching 12 bases. This CDR3 is built from 14 residues. From germline, CDR1 is MNHEY and CDR2 SVGAGI. V shed 7 bases and J 6 bases; nucleotides not matched to a gene: 7. CDR3 in amino acids: CASTGTGGRGEQYF. Written as DNA, the CDR3 is TGTGCCAGCACAGGGACAGGGGGCAGGGGCGAGCAGTACTTC.

The chain joins TRBV14 to TRBJ2-7, with TRBD2 matching 9 bases. Trimming removed 3 bases from V and 3 bases from J; junction bases left unmatched: 9. The CDR3 is 16 amino acids. Germline V CDR1 and CDR2: SGHDN, FVKESK. The CDR3 DNA sequence: TGTGCCAGCAGCCAGGGAGCGGGGGGCCCTAGCTACGAGCAGTACTTC. Translating it yields CASSQGAGGPSYEQYF.